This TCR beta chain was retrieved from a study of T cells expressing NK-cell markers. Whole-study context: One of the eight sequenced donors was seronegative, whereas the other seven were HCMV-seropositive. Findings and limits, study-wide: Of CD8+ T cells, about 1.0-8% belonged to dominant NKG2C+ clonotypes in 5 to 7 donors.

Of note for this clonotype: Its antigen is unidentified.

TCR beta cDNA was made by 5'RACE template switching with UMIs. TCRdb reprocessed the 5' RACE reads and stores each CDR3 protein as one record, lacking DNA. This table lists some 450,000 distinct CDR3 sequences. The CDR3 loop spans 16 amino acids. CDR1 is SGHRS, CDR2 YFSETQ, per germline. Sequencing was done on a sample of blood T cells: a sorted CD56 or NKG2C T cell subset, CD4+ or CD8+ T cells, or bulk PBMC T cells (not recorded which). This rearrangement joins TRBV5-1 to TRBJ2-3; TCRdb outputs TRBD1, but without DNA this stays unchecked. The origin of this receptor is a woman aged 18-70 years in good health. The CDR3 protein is CASSGQGVAVADTQYF. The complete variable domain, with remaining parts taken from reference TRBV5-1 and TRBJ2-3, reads KAGVTQTPRYLIKTRGQQVTLSCSPISGHRSVSWYQQTPGQGLQFLFEYFSETQRNKGNFPGRFSGRQFSNSRSEMNVSTLELGDSALYLCASSGQGVAVADTQYFGPGTRLTVL.